This passage covers 22 T cell receptor beta chains from one sample sequenced in a study of neurological immune-mediated disorders. MiXCR, applied by TCRdb to the 5' RACE reads, yields one record per CDR3 protein. This table holds approximately 100,000 distinct CDR3 sequences, approximately 3.3% found once. Sequenced sample: PBMCs. The receptors stem from a woman aged 18-29 years with multiple sclerosis.

This clonotype was detected ten times or more. In DNA form, the CDR3 reads TGTGCCAGCAGTTACCCGTCGGTGGGAGGCTACACCTTC. Amino acid sequence: CASSYPSVGGYTF. The genes are TRBV6-6 and TRBJ1-2; D is ambiguous. V dropped 2 bases and J dropped 8 bases, with 12 bases sitting between them. The CDR3 is 13 amino acids. The germline gives CDR1 MNHNY, CDR2 SVGAGI (reference sequence).

The J gene is TRBJ2-5, the V gene TRBV10-3; maybe TRBD1 (6 bases). The CDR3 has 13 residues. V lost 6 bases, J lost 3 bases, and 11 bases lay in between. Germline V gives CDR1 ENHRY, CDR2 SYGVKD. The CDR3 sequence is CAIRRGGEETQYF. Written as DNA, the CDR3 is TGTGCCATCAGGAGAGGGGGAGAAGAGACCCAGTACTTC.

This clonotype was recorded at least ten times. The V gene is TRBV29-1, the J gene TRBJ2-7, with D tentatively TRBD1 (6 bases). CDR1 is SQVTM, CDR2 ANQGSEA, per germline. V lost 3 bases, J lost 3 bases, and 12 bases lay in between. CDR3 length: 13 amino acids. The CDR3 spells CSVESAGDYEQYF. The CDR3 nucleotides are TGCAGCGTTGAGTCCGCAGGGGACTACGAGCAGTACTTC.

This clonotype was detected ten times or more. Here the CDR3 reads CASSNSDGPYEQYF. Written as DNA, the CDR3 is TGTGCCAGCAGCAACTCGGACGGACCCTACGAGCAGTACTTC. The rearrangement links TRBV12-3 or TRBV12-4 to TRBJ2-7; D gene ambiguous. The CDR3 sequence is 14 residues long. The V end was cut by 6 bases, the J end by 2 bases, with 14 bases between.

Many counts were recorded for this clonotype. The rearrangement uses TRBV4-3 and TRBJ2-2, with D possibly matching TRBD1 (5 bases). The CDR3 has 15 residues. CDR1 and CDR2 from the germline V gene are LGHNA and YSLEER. V was shortened by 0 bases and J by 8 bases, with 13 bases between the two germline ends. CDR3 amino acids: CASSQDLGAPGELFF. The CDR3 DNA sequence: TGCGCCAGCAGCCAAGATCTTGGGGCTCCGGGGGAGCTGTTTTTT.

This clonotype has at least ten counts. V and J are TRBV20-1 and TRBJ1-1, with D perhaps TRBD1 (5 bases). Germline values: CDR1 DFQATT, CDR2 SNEGSKA (reference sequence). V shed 0 bases and J shed 1 base, with 15 bases lying between them. The length of the CDR3 is 16 residues. CDR3 amino acids: CSARDFLRGGNTEAFF. The CDR3 DNA is TGCAGTGCTAGAGATTTCCTCCGGGGGGGGAACACTGAAGCTTTCTTT.

This clonotype has a count of ten or more. This chain connects TRBV9 to TRBJ1-4; D ambiguous. The CDR3 has 14 residues. V was clipped by 4 bases and J by 4 bases, with 11 bases between them. The germline CDR1 and CDR2 sequences are SGDLS and YYNGEE. The CDR3 DNA follows: TGTGCCAGCAGCTCCGGCAGCCTTAATGAAAAACTGTTTTTT. Its protein product is CASSSGSLNEKLFF. Using reference TRBV9 and TRBJ1-4 for the parts outside the CDR3, the full variable domain is DSGVTQTPKHLITATGQRVTLRCSPRSGDLSVYWYQQSLDQGLQFLIQYYNGEERAKGNILERFSAQQFPDLHSELNLSSLELGDSALYFCASSSGSLNEKLFFGSGTQLSVL.

This clonotype occurred many times. Here the CDR3 DNA reads TGTGCCACCATGGGCAGGGGGCGCGATCAGCCCCAGCATTTT. It specifies CATMGRGRDQPQHF. The chain carries TRBV19 and TRBJ1-5; 8 nucleotides align to TRBD1. Germline V gene sequence: CDR1 LNHDA, CDR2 SQIVND (reference sequence). The junction had 10 bases not matched to a gene; V was cut back by 10 bases and J by 5 bases. CDR3 size: 14 residues.

This clonotype came up many times. The rearrangement joins TRBV11-2 to TRBJ1-6; D may be TRBD1 (6 bases). The CDR3 contains 16 residues. Deletions cut 8 bases from V and 3 bases from J, with 17 bases between. The germline V gene encodes CDR1 SGHAT and CDR2 FQNNGV. The CDR3 loop reads CASRSSGESYNSPLHF. The CDR3, as DNA: TGTGCCAGCCGATCTTCAGGGGAAAGCTATAATTCACCCCTCCACTTT.

This clonotype was observed at least ten times. The V call is TRBV12-3 or TRBV12-4, the J call TRBJ1-2; 8 nucleotides line up with TRBD1. This CDR3 spans 14 amino acids. After removal of 3 bases from V and 5 bases from J, the junction contained 5 bases not matched to a gene. The CDR3 protein is CASSFGQGAYGYTF. CDR3 DNA sequence: TGTGCCAGCAGTTTCGGGCAGGGGGCTTATGGCTACACCTTC.

This clonotype has at least ten counts. The V and J genes are TRBV12-3 or TRBV12-4 and TRBJ1-2, with D perhaps TRBD1 (6 bases). Trimming removed 4 bases from V and 6 bases from J, with 9 bases in between. The CDR3 extends over 12 amino acids. In DNA form, the CDR3 reads TGTGCCAGCAGTTCACAGGGTCATGGCTACACCTTC. This translates into CASSSQGHGYTF.

The genes are TRBV5-1 and TRBJ2-6; D is undetermined. Germline CDR1 is SGHRS and CDR2 is YFSETQ. The CDR3 is 15 amino acids. Trimming shortened V by 0 bases and J by 4 bases, and 8 bases separated the two germline ends. CDR3 nucleotide sequence: TGCGCCAGCAGCTTGGAGTTCTCCGGGGCCAACGTCCTGACTTTC. Translating gives CASSLEFSGANVLTF.

This clonotype was seen at least ten times. The chain links TRBV5-1 to TRBJ2-1; D not certain. Germline loops: CDR1 SGHRS, CDR2 YFSETQ. This CDR3 contains 16 residues. V was shortened by 4 bases and J by 3 bases, with 17 bases between the two germline ends. The CDR3 loop is CASSQLGIQLYNEQFF. For the CDR3, the DNA is TGCGCCAGCAGCCAGCTAGGGATCCAACTCTACAATGAGCAGTTCTTC.

There are many counts of this clonotype. This chain uses TRBV10-3 with TRBJ2-5, with D maybe TRBD1 (6 bases). CDR3 length: 14 amino acids. Trimming removed 2 bases from V and 2 bases from J, with 9 bases in between. From germline, CDR1 is ENHRY and CDR2 SYGVKD. The CDR3 reads CAISEGQTQETQYF. CDR3 DNA: TGTGCCATCAGTGAGGGACAGACACAAGAGACCCAGTACTTC.

This clonotype was recorded many times. The chain joins TRBV29-1 to TRBJ2-1; 9 bases agree with TRBD2. Germline-derived CDR1 and CDR2 are SQVTM and ANQGSEA. The CDR3 runs 12 residues. V was clipped by 3 bases and J by 10 bases; unmatched bases: 4. The CDR3 DNA reads TGCAGCGTTGATAGCGGGAGTAGGGAGCAGTTCTTC. Translated, it gives CSVDSGSREQFF.

This clonotype was observed at least ten times. The chain links TRBV6-5 to TRBJ1-1, with 7 bases aligning to TRBD1. The CDR3 is 13 amino acids. V lost 6 bases, J lost 7 bases, and 8 bases stayed unmatched. Per the germline V gene, CDR1 is MNHEY and CDR2 is SVGAGI. The CDR3 region has the DNA TGTGCCAGCAGGGAGACAGGGACTGTTGAAGCTTTCTTT. It is translated as CASRETGTVEAFF.

On this clonotype itself: This may come from a read error, since a much larger clone is one base off. The gene calls are TRBV20-1 and TRBJ2-3, with 7 bases aligning to TRBD1. The CDR3 length is 14 residues. Germline values: CDR1 DFQATT, CDR2 SNEGSKA (reference sequence). DNA of the CDR3: TGCAGTGCACCCAGGGGGTTTGGGACAGATAAGCAGTATTTT. Amino acids: CSAPRGFGTDKQYF.

The table lists this clonotype with many counts. The CDR3 region is CASSPHDRVSYEQYF. CDR3 DNA sequence: TGTGCCAGCAGCCCGCACGACAGGGTCTCCTACGAGCAGTACTTC. The V gene is TRBV3-1, the J gene TRBJ2-7, with 7 positions matching TRBD1. Germline CDR1 reads LGHDT; CDR2 reads YNNKEL (reference sequence). The CDR3 length is 15 residues. Germline trimming cut 4 bases from V and 0 bases from J; bases unmatched to any gene: 6.

This clonotype was found many times. The rearrangement joins TRBV9 to TRBJ1-2; D is unresolved. CDR1 and CDR2 (germline): SGDLS, YYNGEE. The V end lost 0 bases, the J end lost 0 bases, and 12 bases lay between the germline ends. The CDR3 is 16 residues long. The CDR3 coding sequence is TGTGCCAGCAGCGTAGGTCCGGGCTCAGCTAACTATGGCTACACCTTC. Translating it yields CASSVGPGSANYGYTF.

In this sample, this clonotype turned up many times. The rearrangement links TRBV12-3 or TRBV12-4 to TRBJ2-3; a weak D match, TRBD2 (7 bases). V lost 6 bases to trimming and J lost 5 bases, with 21 bases between them. The CDR3 has 16 amino acids. The chain's CDR3 is CASSSWRGGAGDTQYF. Here the CDR3 DNA reads TGTGCCAGCAGCTCCTGGAGGGGGGGGGCTGGAGATACGCAGTATTTT.

This clonotype was observed at least ten times. At one end, the junction sequence differs from germline, possibly due to a read error. The chain couples TRBV29-1 to TRBJ2-7; 7 bases align to TRBD2. CDR1 is SQVTM and CDR2 is ANQGSEA in the germline V gene. The CDR3 loop spans 13 amino acids. CDR3 nucleotide sequence: TGCAGCGCTGAACCTTCGGGGGGCTACGAGCAGTACTTC. Its translation is CSAEPSGGYEQYF.

This clonotype was picked up many times. V is TRBV7-9 and J is TRBJ1-2; 8 bases align to TRBD1. This CDR3 has 14 amino acids. Germline V gives CDR1 SEHNR, CDR2 FQNEAQ (reference sequence). Trimming removed 1 base from V and 8 bases from J; junction bases left unmatched: 6. The CDR3 region is CASSLVAGGEGYTF. Written as DNA, the CDR3 is TGTGCCAGCAGCTTAGTTGCAGGGGGCGAAGGCTACACCTTC. The whole variable domain, remainder taken from reference TRBV7-9 and TRBJ1-2, is DTGVSQNPRHKITKRGQNVTFRCDPISEHNRLYWYRQTLGQGPEFLTYFQNEAQLEKSRLLSDRFSAERPKGSFSTLEIQRTEQGDSAMYLCASSLVAGGEGYTFGSGTRLTVV.